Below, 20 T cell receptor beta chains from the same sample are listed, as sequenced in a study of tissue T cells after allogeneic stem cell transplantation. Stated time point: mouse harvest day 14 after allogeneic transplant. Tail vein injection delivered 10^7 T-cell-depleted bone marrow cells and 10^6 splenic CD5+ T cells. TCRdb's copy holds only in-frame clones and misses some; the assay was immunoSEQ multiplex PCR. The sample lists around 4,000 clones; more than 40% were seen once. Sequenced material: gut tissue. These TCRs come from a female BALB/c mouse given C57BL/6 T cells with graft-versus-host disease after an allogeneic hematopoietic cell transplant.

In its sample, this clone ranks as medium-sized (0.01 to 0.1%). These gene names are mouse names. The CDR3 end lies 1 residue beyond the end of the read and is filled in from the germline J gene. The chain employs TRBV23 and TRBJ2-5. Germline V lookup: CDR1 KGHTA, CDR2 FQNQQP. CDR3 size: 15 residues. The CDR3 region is CSSSQPRDNQDTQYF. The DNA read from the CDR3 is TGCTCCAGCAGTCAACCCCGGGACAACCAAGACACCCAGTAC.

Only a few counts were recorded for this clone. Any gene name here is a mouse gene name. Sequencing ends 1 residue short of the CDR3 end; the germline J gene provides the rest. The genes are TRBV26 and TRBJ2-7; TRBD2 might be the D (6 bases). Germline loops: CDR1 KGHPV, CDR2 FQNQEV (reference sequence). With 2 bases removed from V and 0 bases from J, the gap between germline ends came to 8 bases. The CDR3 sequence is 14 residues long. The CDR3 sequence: CASSLLGSSYEQYF. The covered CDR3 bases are TGTGCCAGCAGTCTGCTGGGGAGCTCCTATGAACAGTAC.

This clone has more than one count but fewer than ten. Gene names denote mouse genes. CDR3 DNA, as far as it was read: TGTGCAAGCAGAAAAGGACAGAACTATGCTGAGCAGTTC. This translates into CASRKGQNYAEQF. The full-length CDR3 reads as CASRKGQNYAEQFF. V gene TRBV16 combines with J gene TRBJ2-1; D possibly corresponds to TRBD1 (6 bases). The sequence runs out 1 residue before the end of the CDR3; the remainder is reconstructed from the germline J gene. The CDR3 spans 14 residues. The V end was cut by 6 bases, the J end by 1 base, with 10 bases between. The germline V gene has CDR1 SGHSA and CDR2 FRNQAP.

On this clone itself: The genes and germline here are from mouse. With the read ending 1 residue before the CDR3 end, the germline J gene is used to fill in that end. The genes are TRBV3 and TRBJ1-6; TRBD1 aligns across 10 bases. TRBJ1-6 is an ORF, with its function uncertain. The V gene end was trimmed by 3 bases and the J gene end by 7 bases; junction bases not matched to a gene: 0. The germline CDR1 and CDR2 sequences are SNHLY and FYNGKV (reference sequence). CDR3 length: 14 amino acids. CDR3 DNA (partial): TGTGCCAGCAGCTTGGACAGGGGGAATTCGCCCCTCTAC. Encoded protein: CASSLDRGNSPLY. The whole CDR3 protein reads CASSLDRGNSPLYF.

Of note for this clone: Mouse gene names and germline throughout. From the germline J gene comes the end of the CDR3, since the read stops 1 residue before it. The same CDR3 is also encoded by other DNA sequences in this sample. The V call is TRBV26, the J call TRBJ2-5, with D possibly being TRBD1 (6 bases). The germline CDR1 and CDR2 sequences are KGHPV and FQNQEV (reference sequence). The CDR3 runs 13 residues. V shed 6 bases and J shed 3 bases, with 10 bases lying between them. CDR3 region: CASSQGQQDTQYF. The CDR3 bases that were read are TGTGCCAGCAGCCAGGGACAACAAGACACCCAGTAC.

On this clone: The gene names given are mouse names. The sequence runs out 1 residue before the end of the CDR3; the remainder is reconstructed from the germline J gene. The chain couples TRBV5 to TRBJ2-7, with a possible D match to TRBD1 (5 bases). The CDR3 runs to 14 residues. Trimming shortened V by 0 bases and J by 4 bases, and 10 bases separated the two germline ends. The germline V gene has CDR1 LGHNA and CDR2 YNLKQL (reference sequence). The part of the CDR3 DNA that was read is TGTGCCAGCAGCCAAGAAGGGGAGGATTATGAACAGTAC. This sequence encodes CASSQEGEDYEQY. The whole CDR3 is CASSQEGEDYEQYF.

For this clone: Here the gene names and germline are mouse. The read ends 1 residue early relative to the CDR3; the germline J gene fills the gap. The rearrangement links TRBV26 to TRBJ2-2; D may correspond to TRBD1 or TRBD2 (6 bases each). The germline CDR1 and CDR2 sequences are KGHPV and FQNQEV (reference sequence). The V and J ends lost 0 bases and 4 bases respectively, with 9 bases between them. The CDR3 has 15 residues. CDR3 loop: CASSLSGAGTGQLYF. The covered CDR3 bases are TGTGCCAGCAGTCTGTCGGGGGCGGGCACCGGGCAGCTCTAC.

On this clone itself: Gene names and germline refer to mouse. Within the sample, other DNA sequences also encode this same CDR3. Partial CDR3 DNA: TGTGCCAGCTCTCTTCAGGGGAATAATTCGCCCCTCTAC. Encoded protein: CASSLQGNNSPLY. The whole CDR3 protein is CASSLQGNNSPLYF. The chain joins TRBV12-2 to TRBJ1-6, with D possibly TRBD1 on 6 matching bases. The CDR3 goes on 1 residue after the read ends, and that part is filled in from the germline J gene. TRBJ1-6 is an ORF for which the function is uncertain. The CDR3 is made up of 14 amino acids. Germline CDR1 and CDR2: SGHLS and HYDKME. Trimming cost V 1 base and J 5 bases, with 8 bases left between them.

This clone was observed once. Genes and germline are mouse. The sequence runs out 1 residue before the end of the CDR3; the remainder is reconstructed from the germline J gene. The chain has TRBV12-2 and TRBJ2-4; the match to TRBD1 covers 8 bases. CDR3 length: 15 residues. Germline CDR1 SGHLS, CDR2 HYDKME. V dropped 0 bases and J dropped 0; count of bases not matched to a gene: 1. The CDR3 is CASSLGQGSQNTLYF. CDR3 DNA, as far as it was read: TGTGCCAGCTCTCTCGGACAGGGTAGTCAAAACACCTTGTAC.

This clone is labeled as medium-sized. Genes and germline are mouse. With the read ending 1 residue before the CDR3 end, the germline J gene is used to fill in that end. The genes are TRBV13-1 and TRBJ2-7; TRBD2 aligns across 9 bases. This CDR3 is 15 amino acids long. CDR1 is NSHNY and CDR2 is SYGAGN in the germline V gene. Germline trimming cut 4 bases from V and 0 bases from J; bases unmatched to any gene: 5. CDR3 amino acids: CASSMDWGSSYEQYF. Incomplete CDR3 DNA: TGTGCCAGCAGTATGGACTGGGGAAGCTCCTATGAACAGTAC.

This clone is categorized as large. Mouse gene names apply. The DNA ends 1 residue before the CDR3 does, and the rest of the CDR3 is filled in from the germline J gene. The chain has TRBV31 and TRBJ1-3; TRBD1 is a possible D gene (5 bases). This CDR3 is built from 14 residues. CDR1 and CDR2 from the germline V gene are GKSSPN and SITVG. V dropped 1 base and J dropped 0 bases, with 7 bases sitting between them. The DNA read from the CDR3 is TGTGCCTGGAGTCAGGGGAATTCTGGAAATACGCTCTAT. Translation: CAWSQGNSGNTLY. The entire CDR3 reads CAWSQGNSGNTLYF.

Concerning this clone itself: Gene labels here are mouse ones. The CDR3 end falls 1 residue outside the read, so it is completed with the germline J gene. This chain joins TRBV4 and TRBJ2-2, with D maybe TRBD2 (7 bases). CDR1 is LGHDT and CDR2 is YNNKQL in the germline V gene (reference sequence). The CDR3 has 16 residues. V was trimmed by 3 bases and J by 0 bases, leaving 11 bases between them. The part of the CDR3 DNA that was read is TGTGCCAGCAGCTATTGGGGGGCCTCAAACACCGGGCAGCTCTAC. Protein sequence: CASSYWGASNTGQLY. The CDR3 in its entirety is CASSYWGASNTGQLYF. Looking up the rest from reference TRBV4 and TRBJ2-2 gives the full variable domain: ETAVFQTPNYHVTQVGNEVSFNCKQTLGHDTMYWYKQDSKKLLKIMFSYNNKQLIVNETVPRRFSPQSSDKAHLNLRIKSVEPEDSAVYLCASSYWGASNTGQLYFGEGSKLTVL.

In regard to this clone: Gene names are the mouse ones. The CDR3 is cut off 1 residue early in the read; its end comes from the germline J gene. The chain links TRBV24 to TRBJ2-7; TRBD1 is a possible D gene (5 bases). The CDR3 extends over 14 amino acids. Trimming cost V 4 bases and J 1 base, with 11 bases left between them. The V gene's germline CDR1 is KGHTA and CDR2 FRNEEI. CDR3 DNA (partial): TGTGCCAGCAGTCCCAGGGTGGAGTCCTATGAACAGTAC. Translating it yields CASSPRVESYEQY. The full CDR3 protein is CASSPRVESYEQYF.

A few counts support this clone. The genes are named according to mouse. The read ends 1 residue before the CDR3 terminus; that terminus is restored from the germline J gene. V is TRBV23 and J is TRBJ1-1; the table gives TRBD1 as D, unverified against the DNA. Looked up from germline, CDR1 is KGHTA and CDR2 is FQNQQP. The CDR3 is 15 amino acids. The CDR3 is CSSSQSAGKNTEVFF. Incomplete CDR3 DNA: TGCTCCAGCAGTCAATCGGCAGGGAAAAACACAGAAGTCTTC.

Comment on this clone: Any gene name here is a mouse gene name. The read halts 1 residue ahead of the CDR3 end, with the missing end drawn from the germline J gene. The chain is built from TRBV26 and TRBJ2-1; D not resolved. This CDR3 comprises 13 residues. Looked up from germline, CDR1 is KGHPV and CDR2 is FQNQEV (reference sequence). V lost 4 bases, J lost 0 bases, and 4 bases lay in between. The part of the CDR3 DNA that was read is TGTGCCAGCAGTCCAGATAACTATGCTGAGCAGTTC. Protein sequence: CASSPDNYAEQF. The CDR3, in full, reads CASSPDNYAEQFF.

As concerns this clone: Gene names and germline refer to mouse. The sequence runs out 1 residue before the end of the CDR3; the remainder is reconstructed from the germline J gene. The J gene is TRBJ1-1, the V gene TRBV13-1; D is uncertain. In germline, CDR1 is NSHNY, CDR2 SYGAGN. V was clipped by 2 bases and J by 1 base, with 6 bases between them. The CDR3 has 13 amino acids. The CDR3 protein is CASSEPKNTEVFF. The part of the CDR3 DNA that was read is TGTGCCAGCAGTGAACCCAAAAACACAGAAGTCTTC.

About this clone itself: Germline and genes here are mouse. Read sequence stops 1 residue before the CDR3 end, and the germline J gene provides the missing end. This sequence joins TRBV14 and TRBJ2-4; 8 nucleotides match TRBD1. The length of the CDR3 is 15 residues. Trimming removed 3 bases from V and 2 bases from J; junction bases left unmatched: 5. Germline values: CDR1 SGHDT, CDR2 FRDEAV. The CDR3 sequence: CASSSQGADQNTLYF. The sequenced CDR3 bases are TGTGCCAGCAGTTCCCAGGGGGCGGATCAAAACACCTTGTAC.

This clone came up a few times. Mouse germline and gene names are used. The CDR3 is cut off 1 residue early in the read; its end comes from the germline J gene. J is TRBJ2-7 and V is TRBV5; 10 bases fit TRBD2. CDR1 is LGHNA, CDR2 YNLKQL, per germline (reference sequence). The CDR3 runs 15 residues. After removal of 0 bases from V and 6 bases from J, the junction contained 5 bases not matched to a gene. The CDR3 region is CASSQETGGRVEQYF. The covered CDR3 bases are TGTGCCAGCAGCCAAGAGACTGGGGGGAGGGTTGAACAGTAC.

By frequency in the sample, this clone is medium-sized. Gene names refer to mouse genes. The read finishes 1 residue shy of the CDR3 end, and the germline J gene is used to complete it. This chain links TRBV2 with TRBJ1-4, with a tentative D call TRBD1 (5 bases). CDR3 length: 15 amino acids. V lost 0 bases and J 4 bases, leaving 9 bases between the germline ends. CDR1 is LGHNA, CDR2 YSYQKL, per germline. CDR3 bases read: TGTGCCAGCAGCCAAGATCAGGGAATCAACGAAAGATTATTT. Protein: CASSQDQGINERLF. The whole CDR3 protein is CASSQDQGINERLFF.

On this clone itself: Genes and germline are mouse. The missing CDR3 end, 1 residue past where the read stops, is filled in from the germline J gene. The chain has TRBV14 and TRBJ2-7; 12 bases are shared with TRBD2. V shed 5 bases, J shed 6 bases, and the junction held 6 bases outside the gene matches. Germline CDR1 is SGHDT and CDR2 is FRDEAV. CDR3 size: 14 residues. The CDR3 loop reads CASSYDWGGFEQYF. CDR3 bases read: TGTGCCAGCAGCTACGACTGGGGGGGCTTTGAACAGTAC.